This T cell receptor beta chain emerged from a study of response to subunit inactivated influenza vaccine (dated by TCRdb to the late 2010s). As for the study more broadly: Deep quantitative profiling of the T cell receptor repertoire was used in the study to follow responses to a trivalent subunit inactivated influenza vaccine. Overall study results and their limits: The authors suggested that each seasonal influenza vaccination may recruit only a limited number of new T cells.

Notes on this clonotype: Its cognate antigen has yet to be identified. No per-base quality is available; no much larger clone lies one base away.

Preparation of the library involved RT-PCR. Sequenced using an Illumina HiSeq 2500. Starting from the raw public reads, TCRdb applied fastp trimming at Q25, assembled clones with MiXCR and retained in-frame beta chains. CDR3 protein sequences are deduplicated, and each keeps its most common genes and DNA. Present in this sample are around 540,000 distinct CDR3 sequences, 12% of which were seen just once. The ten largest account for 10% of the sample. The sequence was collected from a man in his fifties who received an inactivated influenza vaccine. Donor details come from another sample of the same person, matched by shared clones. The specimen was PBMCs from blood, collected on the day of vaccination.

DNA sequence: TGCGCCAGCAGCTTGGTCCAATACAGGGAAACCCGACTGAACACTGAAGCTTTCTTT. Translated, this gives CASSLVQYRETRLNTEAFF. This chain joins TRBV5-1 to TRBJ1-1; TRBD1 is a weak D gene call, 6 bases matching. A distance of 21 bases separates the germline ends of V and J, which lose 0 bases and 0 bases respectively. The CDR3 goes from the cysteine to the phenylalanine over 19 residues. The CDR3 DNA has 57 bases and is translated from base 1. The germline V gene provides CDR1 SGHRS and CDR2 YFSETQ.